The 12 T cell receptor beta chains reported below all come from one sample, sequenced in a study of T-cell memory formation after mild COVID-19. TCRdb called the 5' RACE reads again in MiXCR, with one record for every CDR3 protein. Of 200,000 to 300,000 distinct CDR3 sequences listed, 8% to 9.5% are singletons. Input material: PBMCs or a T cell subset sorted from them (not recorded which). The origin of the receptors is a man between 18 and 35 years old who had mild COVID-19 (a few samples of this study predate the infection). Cell type and time point are not known.

This clonotype was found a few times. The chain has TRBV7-3 and TRBJ2-1; 10 bases align to TRBD2. Unmatched junction bases numbered 5, after V lost 2 bases and J lost 7 bases. The CDR3 spans 15 residues. From germline, CDR1 is SGHTA and CDR2 FQGTGA. CDR3 DNA: TGTGCCAGCAGCTTACAAAGCGGGGGGGAAAATGAGCAGTTCTTC. Its protein product is CASSLQSGGENEQFF.

This chain connects TRBV7-3 to TRBJ2-1, with TRBD1 identical over 8 bases. Unmatched junction bases numbered 11, after V lost 5 bases and J lost 8 bases. CDR1 SGHTA and CDR2 FQGTGA come from the germline V gene. This CDR3 has 15 amino acids. As DNA, the CDR3 is TGTGCCAGCAGCGTACAGGGGGGCCTTACCGATGAGCAGTTCTTC. It specifies CASSVQGGLTDEQFF.

This clonotype showed up many times. The V gene is TRBV20-1, the J gene TRBJ1-5, with D possibly matching TRBD1 (6 bases). The CDR3 covers 13 residues. V lost 6 bases, J lost 7 bases, and 16 bases lay in between. Germline loops: CDR1 DFQATT, CDR2 SNEGSKA (reference sequence). CDR3 region: CSANTGSGQPQHF. The DNA of the CDR3 is TGCAGTGCCAATACAGGGAGTGGGCAGCCCCAGCATTTT.

This clonotype has more than one count but fewer than ten. J is TRBJ2-3 and V is TRBV4-2; 10 positions agree with TRBD1. Losses at the gene ends were 4 bases for V and 0 bases for J; bases not matched to a gene: 7. This CDR3 has 17 amino acids. Germline CDR1 and CDR2: LGHNA and YNFKEQ. In DNA form, the CDR3 reads TGTGCCAGCAGCCCTAGGACAGGGGGTCACAGCACAGATACGCAGTATTTT. Translated, it gives CASSPRTGGHSTDTQYF.

The CDR3 nucleotides are TGCAGCGTTGAAAATGTAGGCAGGGGCGCAGGGTATGGCTACACCTTC. Its translation: CSVENVGRGAGYGYTF. The chain joins TRBV29-1 to TRBJ1-2; D perhaps matches TRBD1 (6 bases). V lost 2 bases and J 5 bases, leaving 21 bases between the germline ends. Germline V gene sequence: CDR1 SQVTM, CDR2 ANQGSEA. The length of the CDR3 is 16 residues.

J is TRBJ2-4 and V is TRBV12-3 or TRBV12-4; D may be TRBD1 (5 bases). The CDR3 consists of 19 residues. Trimming left V 8 bases short and J 2 bases short, with 28 bases between. CDR3 amino acids: CASRKGALWVMWSKNIQYF. Written as DNA, the CDR3 is TGTGCCAGCCGCAAAGGGGCCCTGTGGGTGATGTGGTCCAAAAACATTCAGTACTTC.

Only a few counts were recorded for this clonotype. The chain is built from TRBV20-1 and TRBJ2-1; the D gene is possibly TRBD2 (5 bases). Trimming left V 4 bases short and J 4 bases short, with 14 bases between. CDR1 DFQATT and CDR2 SNEGSKA come from the germline V gene (reference sequence). The CDR3 extends over 14 amino acids. In DNA form, the CDR3 reads TGCAGTGCTACGGGATCTCAAATTTACAATGAGCAGTTCTTC. Its translation is CSATGSQIYNEQFF.

The table lists this clonotype with a few counts. This chain connects TRBV5-1 to TRBJ2-5, with TRBD2 matching 9 bases. This CDR3 has 17 residues. V shed 0 bases, J shed 1 base, and the junction held 7 bases outside the gene matches. The germline gives CDR1 SGHRS, CDR2 YFSETQ. CDR3 sequence (DNA): TGCGCCAGCAGCTTGGGAGTAGCGGGGGCCTCCCAAGAGACCCAGTACTTC. Its protein product is CASSLGVAGASQETQYF.

This clonotype was counted only a few times. V usage is TRBV7-3 and J usage is TRBJ1-5; 7 nucleotides line up with TRBD1. V shed 1 base, J shed 1 base, and the junction held 7 bases outside the gene matches. The CDR3 contains 17 residues. Per germline, CDR1 SGHTA and CDR2 FQGTGA. The CDR3 reads CASSLNEGAKSNQPQHF. CDR3 DNA: TGTGCCAGCAGCTTAAATGAGGGGGCGAAAAGCAATCAGCCCCAGCATTTT. Supplemented by reference TRBV7-3 and TRBJ1-5, the full variable domain reads GAGVSQTPSNKVTEKGKYVELRCDPISGHTALYWYRQSLGQGPEFLIYFQGTGAADDSGLPNDRFFAVRPEGSVSTLKIQRTERGDSAVYLCASSLNEGAKSNQPQHFGDGTRLSIL.

This rearrangement joins TRBV6-2 or TRBV6-3 to TRBJ2-1; 14 bases fit TRBD2. The germline gives CDR1 MNHEY, CDR2 SVGEGT. V was pared by 4 bases and J by 9 bases, with 8 bases of the junction left unmatched. The CDR3 covers 16 residues. As DNA, the CDR3 is TGTGCCAGCAGTTTTTTGACTAGCGGGGGGGCCTTTGAGCAGTTCTTC. Translating gives CASSFLTSGGAFEQFF.

The chain carries TRBV7-8 and TRBJ1-4; no firm D call. This CDR3 is 14 amino acids long. Germline CDR1 is SGHVS and CDR2 is FQNEAQ. Trimming cost V 2 bases and J 5 bases, with 9 bases left between them. Here the CDR3 DNA reads TGTGCCAGCAGCTTACATCCTCTCAATGAAAAACTGTTTTTT. The encoded protein is CASSLHPLNEKLFF.

This clonotype was counted between two and nine times. V gene TRBV7-3 combines with J gene TRBJ1-5, with TRBD1 matching 10 bases. V lost 5 bases to trimming and J lost 5 bases; unmatched junction nucleotides: 9. The germline CDR1 and CDR2 sequences are SGHTA and FQGTGA. There are 16 residues in the CDR3. CDR3 amino acids: CASSPTYGTGDQPQHF. The CDR3 nucleotides read TGTGCCAGCAGCCCGACCTATGGGACAGGGGATCAGCCCCAGCATTTT.